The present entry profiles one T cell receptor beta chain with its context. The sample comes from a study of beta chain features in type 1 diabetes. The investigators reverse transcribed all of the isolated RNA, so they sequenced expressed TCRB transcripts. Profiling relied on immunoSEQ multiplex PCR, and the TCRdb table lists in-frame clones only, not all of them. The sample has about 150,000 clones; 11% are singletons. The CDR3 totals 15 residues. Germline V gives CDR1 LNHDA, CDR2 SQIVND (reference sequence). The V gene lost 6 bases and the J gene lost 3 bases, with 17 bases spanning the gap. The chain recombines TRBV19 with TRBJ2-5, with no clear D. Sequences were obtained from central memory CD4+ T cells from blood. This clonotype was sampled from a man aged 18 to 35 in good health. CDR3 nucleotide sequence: TGTGCCAGTAGACGGAGCGTACAGTCAGAAGAGACCCAGTACTTC. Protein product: CASRRSVQSEETQYF.